This TCR beta chain was sequenced during a study of CD8 T cells in Susac syndrome. The patients who served as multiple sclerosis controls were treatment-naive and had stable or active relapsing-remitting disease that fulfilled the revised McDonald criteria. Negative magnetic isolation gave CD8+ and CD4+ cells; FACS enriched CD8+ TEMRA. An input of about 0.5 to 1 ug of RNA was subjected to reverse transcription using random hexamers. With immunoSEQ multiplex PCR, TCR beta CDR3 was amplified across 54 Vbeta and 13 Jbeta. TCRdb passed the immunoSEQ multiplex PCR reads through MiXCR, listing each CDR3 protein once. The sample lists 55,000 to 85,000 distinct CDR3 sequences, roughly 95% seen once, with approximately 0.1% in the top ten. The germline CDR1 and CDR2 sequences are LGHDT and YNNKEL (reference sequence). With 2 bases removed from V and 4 bases from J, the gap between germline ends came to 9 bases. The CDR3 contains 13 residues.

The sequenced material came from CD4+ T cells from PBMCs. V and J are TRBV3-1 and TRBJ2-7; D could derive from TRBD1 or TRBD2 (5 bases each). This TCR was recovered from a human donor with multiple sclerosis. CDR3 nucleotide sequence: TGTGCCAGCAGCCAACTGGGACCATACGAGCAGTACTTC. The encoded protein is CASSQLGPYEQYF.